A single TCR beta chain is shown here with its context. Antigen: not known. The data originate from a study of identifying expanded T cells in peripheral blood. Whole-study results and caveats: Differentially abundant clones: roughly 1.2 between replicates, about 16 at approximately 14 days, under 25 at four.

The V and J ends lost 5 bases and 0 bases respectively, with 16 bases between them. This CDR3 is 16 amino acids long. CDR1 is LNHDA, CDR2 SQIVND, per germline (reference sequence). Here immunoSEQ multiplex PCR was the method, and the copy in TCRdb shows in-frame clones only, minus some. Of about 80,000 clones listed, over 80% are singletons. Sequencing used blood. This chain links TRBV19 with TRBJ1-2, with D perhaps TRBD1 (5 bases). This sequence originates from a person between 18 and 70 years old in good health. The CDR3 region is CASSPSRDPSNYGYTF. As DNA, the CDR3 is TGTGCCAGTAGTCCAAGCCGGGACCCGTCTAACTATGGCTACACCTTC.